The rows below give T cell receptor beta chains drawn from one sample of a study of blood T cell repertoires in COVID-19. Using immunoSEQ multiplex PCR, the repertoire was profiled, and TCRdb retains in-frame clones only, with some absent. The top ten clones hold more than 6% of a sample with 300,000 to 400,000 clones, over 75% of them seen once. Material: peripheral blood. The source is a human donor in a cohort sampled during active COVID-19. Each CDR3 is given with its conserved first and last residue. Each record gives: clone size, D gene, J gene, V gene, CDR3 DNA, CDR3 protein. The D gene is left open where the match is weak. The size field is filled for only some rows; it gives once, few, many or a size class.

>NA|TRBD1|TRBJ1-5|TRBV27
TGTGCCAGCAGGGGACAGAACAATCAGCCCCAGCATTTT
CASRGQNNQPQHF
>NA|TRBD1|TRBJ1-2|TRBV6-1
TGTGCCAGCAGTGAGGGACAGAACTATGGCTACACCTTC
CASSEGQNYGYTF
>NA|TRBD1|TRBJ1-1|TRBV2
TGTGCCAGCAGCTCAACCCCGCCAGGGGGCAACACTGAAGCTTTCTTT
CASSSTPPGGNTEAFF
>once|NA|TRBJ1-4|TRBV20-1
TGCAGTGCTAGTATCGCCGGGGCCGGGAGGGAAAAACTGTTTTTT
CSASIAGAGREKLFF
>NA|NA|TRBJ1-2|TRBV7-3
TGTGCCAGCAGCTCCAGGGAGGGGTATGGCTACACCTTC
CASSSREGYGYTF
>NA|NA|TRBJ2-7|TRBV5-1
TGCGCCAGCAGAATAGAGGCTTCCTACGAGCAGTACTTC
CASRIEASYEQYF
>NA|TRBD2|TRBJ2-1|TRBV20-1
TGCAGTGCTAGTCTAGCGGGGGTGGACAATGAGCAGTTCTTC
CSASLAGVDNEQFF
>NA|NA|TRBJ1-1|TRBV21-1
TGTGCCAGCAGTTACAAACAGGGGGAGACCACTGAAGCTTTCTTT
CASSYKQGETTEAFF
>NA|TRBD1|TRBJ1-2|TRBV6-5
TGTGCCAGCAGTTCCCCGGGACAGGGGGCGGGTGGCTACACCTTC
CASSSPGQGAGGYTF
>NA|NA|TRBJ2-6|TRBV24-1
TGTGCCACCAGTCGTCAAACTATCTCTGGGGCCAACGTCCTGACTTTC
CATSRQTISGANVLTF
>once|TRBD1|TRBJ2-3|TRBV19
TGTGCCAGTAGTACCCGGACAGGGGCAACAGATACGCAGTATTTT
CASSTRTGATDTQYF
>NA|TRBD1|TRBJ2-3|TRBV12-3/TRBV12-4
TGTGCCAGCAGTGAGGGACAGCAGGATACGCAGTATTTT
CASSEGQQDTQYF
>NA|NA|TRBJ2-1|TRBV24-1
TGTGCCACCAGTGATTTTATTAGTAATGGTAACGGGGAGCAGTTCTTC
CATSDFISNGNGEQFF
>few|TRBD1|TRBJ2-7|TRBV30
TGTGCCTGGAGTCGGGACAGGGGAGAAAGTGAGTACTTC
CAWSRDRGESEYF
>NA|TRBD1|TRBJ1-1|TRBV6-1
TGTGCCAGCAGTGGTTGGGACAGGGGCGGGTACACTGAAGCTTTCTTT
CASSGWDRGGYTEAFF
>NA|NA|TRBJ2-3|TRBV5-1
TGCGCCAGCACCCCCGAGGACTTCACTTTGGGTTCGCAGTATTTT
CASTPEDFTLGSQYF
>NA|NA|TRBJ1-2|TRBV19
TGTGCCAGTAGTGCACGGAACTATGGCTACACCTTC
CASSARNYGYTF
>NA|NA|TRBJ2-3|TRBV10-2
TGCGCCAGCAGTGACCCGGGGGATGGTACAGATACGCAGTATTTT
CASSDPGDGTDTQYF
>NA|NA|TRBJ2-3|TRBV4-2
TGTGCCAGCAGCCATCCCAGGGAAGGAAGCACAGATACGCAGTATTTT
CASSHPREGSTDTQYF
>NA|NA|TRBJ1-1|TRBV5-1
TGCGCCAGCAGCTTCGCAGGTTTGAACACTGAAGCTTTCTTT
CASSFAGLNTEAFF
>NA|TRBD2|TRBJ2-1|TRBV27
TGTGCCAGCAGCCTCGGGGGGGTGCTTAATGAGCAGTTCTTC
CASSLGGVLNEQFF
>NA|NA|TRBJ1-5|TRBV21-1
TGTGCCAGCAGCCCCCCCCCTAGAAACCTGAATCAGCCCCAGCATTTT
CASSPPPRNLNQPQHF
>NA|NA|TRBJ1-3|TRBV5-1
TGCGCCAGCAGCCCACAGGTGAACTCTGGAAACACCATATATTTT
CASSPQVNSGNTIYF
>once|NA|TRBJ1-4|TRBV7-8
TGTGCCAGCAGCCCGGACAGATATGAAAAACTGTTTTTT
CASSPDRYEKLFF
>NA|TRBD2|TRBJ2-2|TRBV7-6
TGTGCCAGCAGCTTACGCGGGGGGCACACCGGGGAGCTGTTTTTT
CASSLRGGHTGELFF